This is a list of T cell receptor beta chains from one sample in a study of regulatory T cells in long-lasting Graves disease. TCRdb reprocessed the multiplex PCR reads with MiXCR, giving one entry per CDR3 protein. Seen here are 420,000 or so distinct CDR3 sequences, 15% to 20% observed once, and the top ten hold about 23%. These data are also associated with another study on T cells in Graves' hyperthyroidism and ophthalmopathy.

The sample in question was peripheral blood mononuclear cells (PBMCs), obtained at new diagnosis, from a patient treated with antithyroid drugs. The receptors here all came from a woman under 30 with Graves disease. Each CDR3 is given with its conserved first and last residue. The D gene is left open where the match is weak. Expanded clones are given a class, and other clones once, few, many or no size at all.

cdr3_aa: CAWSGAGEKLFF; cdr3_nt: TGTGCCTGGAGTGGGGCGGGTGAAAAACTGTTTTTT; d_call: NA; j_call: TRBJ1-4; clone_size: few; v_call: TRBV30
cdr3_aa: CASSPSGELFF; cdr3_nt: TGTGCCAGCAGTCCTTCCGGGGAGCTGTTTTTT; d_call: NA; j_call: TRBJ2-2; clone_size: many; v_call: TRBV18
cdr3_aa: CASSFWDRAEQFF; cdr3_nt: TGTGCCAGCAGCTTTTGGGACAGGGCCGAGCAGTTCTTC; d_call: TRBD1; j_call: TRBJ2-1; clone_size: NA; v_call: TRBV7-9
cdr3_aa: CASSLRQGVYEQYF; cdr3_nt: TGTGCCAGCAGTCTTCGACAGGGAGTATACGAGCAGTACTTC; d_call: TRBD1; j_call: TRBJ2-7; clone_size: NA; v_call: TRBV27
cdr3_aa: CASSSLPQLTSGSYEQYF; cdr3_nt: TGTGCCAGCAGTTCCCTCCCCCAATTGACTAGCGGGAGCTACGAGCAGTACTTC; d_call: TRBD2; j_call: TRBJ2-7; clone_size: many; v_call: TRBV27
cdr3_aa: CASSSHPGLAGGRGAREQYF; cdr3_nt: TGTGCCAGCAGTTCTCACCCGGGACTAGCGGGAGGTAGAGGCGCGCGGGAGCAGTACTTC; d_call: TRBD2; j_call: TRBJ2-7; clone_size: many; v_call: TRBV12-3/TRBV12-4
cdr3_aa: CASKGGNSPLHF; cdr3_nt: TGTGCCAGCAAGGGGGGGAATTCACCCCTCCACTTT; d_call: NA; j_call: TRBJ1-6; clone_size: NA; v_call: TRBV2
cdr3_aa: CAWAGAPQETQYF; cdr3_nt: TGTGCCTGGGCAGGGGCTCCTCAAGAGACCCAGTACTTC; d_call: NA; j_call: TRBJ2-5; clone_size: few; v_call: TRBV30
cdr3_aa: CASSSWISGSTQYF; cdr3_nt: TGTGCCAGTAGTAGTTGGATTAGCGGGAGTACGCAGTATTTT; d_call: TRBD2; j_call: TRBJ2-3; clone_size: few; v_call: TRBV19
cdr3_aa: CASSEAGTGIYEQYF; cdr3_nt: TGTGCCAGCAGTGAGGCCGGGACAGGTATTTACGAGCAGTACTTC; d_call: TRBD1; j_call: TRBJ2-7; clone_size: many; v_call: TRBV6-1
cdr3_aa: CASSSSTSNTEAFF; cdr3_nt: TGTGCCAGCAGTTCCTCAACATCGAACACTGAAGCTTTCTTT; d_call: NA; j_call: TRBJ1-1; clone_size: many; v_call: TRBV6-2/TRBV6-3
cdr3_aa: CATSRDEGLRGYTF; cdr3_nt: TGTGCCACCAGCAGAGATGAGGGGCTCCGGGGCTACACCTTC; d_call: NA; j_call: TRBJ1-2; clone_size: few; v_call: TRBV15
cdr3_aa: CASSLGAGGTSSIFF; cdr3_nt: TGTGCCAGCAGTTTAGGCGCCGGAGGGACTAGCTCGATATTCTTC; d_call: TRBD2; j_call: TRBJ2-1; clone_size: many; v_call: TRBV12-3/TRBV12-4
cdr3_aa: CASRQGGTDTQYF; cdr3_nt: TGTGCCAGCCGACAGGGAGGCACAGATACGCAGTATTTT; d_call: TRBD1; j_call: TRBJ2-3; clone_size: NA; v_call: TRBV28
cdr3_aa: CSARKDRNNEQFF; cdr3_nt: TGCAGTGCTAGAAAGGACAGGAACAATGAGCAGTTCTTC; d_call: TRBD1; j_call: TRBJ2-1; clone_size: few; v_call: TRBV20-1
cdr3_aa: CASSALTGFNEQYF; cdr3_nt: TGTGCCAGCAGCGCCCTGACAGGGTTCAACGAGCAGTACTTC; d_call: TRBD1; j_call: TRBJ2-7; clone_size: many; v_call: TRBV7-9
cdr3_aa: CATSSRVGAPLGAFF; cdr3_nt: TGTGCCACCAGCAGCAGGGTGGGGGCTCCCCTTGGGGCTTTCTTT; d_call: NA; j_call: TRBJ1-1; clone_size: NA; v_call: TRBV15
cdr3_aa: CASSFDSGTGEQYF; cdr3_nt: TGTGCCAGCAGCTTTGATAGCGGGACGGGGGAGCAGTACTTC; d_call: TRBD2; j_call: TRBJ2-7; clone_size: NA; v_call: TRBV2
cdr3_aa: CASRRSSGRGYEQYF; cdr3_nt: TGTGCCAGCAGACGAAGTAGCGGGAGGGGCTACGAGCAGTACTTC; d_call: TRBD2; j_call: TRBJ2-7; clone_size: many; v_call: TRBV28
cdr3_aa: CASSLDGRVGGELFF; cdr3_nt: TGTGCCAGCAGTTTAGACGGGAGAGTAGGCGGGGAGCTGTTTTTT; d_call: NA; j_call: TRBJ2-2; clone_size: NA; v_call: TRBV27
cdr3_aa: CASRPGLAGVGYNEQFF; cdr3_nt: TGTGCCAGCCGACCGGGACTAGCGGGAGTAGGCTACAATGAGCAGTTCTTC; d_call: TRBD2; j_call: TRBJ2-1; clone_size: many; v_call: TRBV27
cdr3_aa: CASKGADTQYF; cdr3_nt: TGTGCCAGCAAGGGGGCGGATACGCAGTATTTT; d_call: TRBD1; j_call: TRBJ2-3; clone_size: NA; v_call: TRBV6-1
cdr3_aa: CASSSGRSLLNYGYTF; cdr3_nt: TGTGCCAGCAGCTCGGGACGGAGCCTTTTAAACTATGGCTACACCTTC; d_call: NA; j_call: TRBJ1-2; clone_size: many; v_call: TRBV11-2
cdr3_aa: CASSLRIGTEAFF; cdr3_nt: TGTGCCAGCAGCTTACGCATTGGCACTGAAGCTTTCTTT; d_call: NA; j_call: TRBJ1-1; clone_size: many; v_call: TRBV7-6
cdr3_aa: CASSLGTSGTARETQYF; cdr3_nt: TGTGCCAGCAGCTTGGGGACTAGCGGGACTGCTAGGGAGACCCAGTACTTC; d_call: TRBD2; j_call: TRBJ2-5; clone_size: many; v_call: TRBV7-2
cdr3_aa: CASSLTGEARTQYF; cdr3_nt: TGTGCCAGCAGCTTAACGGGGGAAGCCCGGACCCAGTACTTC; d_call: NA; j_call: TRBJ2-5; clone_size: few; v_call: TRBV7-3
cdr3_aa: CASSQVGSSYNEQFF; cdr3_nt: TGTGCCAGCAGCCAAGTCGGGAGCTCCTACAATGAGCAGTTCTTC; d_call: NA; j_call: TRBJ2-1; clone_size: many; v_call: TRBV3-1
cdr3_aa: CASSLANGRTYEQYF; cdr3_nt: TGTGCCAGCAGCTTAGCGAATGGCAGAACCTACGAGCAGTACTTC; d_call: NA; j_call: TRBJ2-7; clone_size: many; v_call: TRBV7-2
cdr3_aa: CASNRPGLSYEQYF; cdr3_nt: TGTGCCAGCAATCGACCCGGTCTCTCCTACGAGCAGTACTTC; d_call: NA; j_call: TRBJ2-7; clone_size: many; v_call: TRBV28
cdr3_aa: CASSYWRTKMNTEAFF; cdr3_nt: TGTGCCAGCAGTTACTGGCGGACAAAGATGAACACTGAAGCTTTCTTT; d_call: NA; j_call: TRBJ1-1; clone_size: many; v_call: TRBV6-2/TRBV6-3
cdr3_aa: CSARDTRERLLAGELFF; cdr3_nt: TGCAGTGCTAGAGATACGCGGGAGAGACTCCTGGCCGGGGAGCTGTTTTTT; d_call: TRBD2; j_call: TRBJ2-2; clone_size: NA; v_call: TRBV20-1
cdr3_aa: CASSLVGDFKQFF; cdr3_nt: TGTGCCAGCAGCTTAGTGGGCGACTTTAAGCAGTTCTTC; d_call: NA; j_call: TRBJ2-1; clone_size: few; v_call: TRBV11-2
cdr3_aa: CASSTTGDTGELFF; cdr3_nt: TGTGCCAGCAGCACAACAGGGGACACCGGGGAGCTGTTTTTT; d_call: TRBD1; j_call: TRBJ2-2; clone_size: few; v_call: TRBV7-3
cdr3_aa: CSARALTSGRGEQYF; cdr3_nt: TGCAGTGCTAGAGCCCTGACTAGCGGGAGGGGGGAGCAGTACTTC; d_call: TRBD2; j_call: TRBJ2-7; clone_size: many; v_call: TRBV20-1
cdr3_aa: CASSYRAGTGVFNEQYF; cdr3_nt: TGTGCCAGCAGTTACCGAGCCGGGACAGGAGTATTCAACGAGCAGTACTTC; d_call: TRBD1; j_call: TRBJ2-7; clone_size: many; v_call: TRBV6-5
cdr3_aa: CASSQLPGTGYEQYF; cdr3_nt: TGCGCCAGCAGCCAACTCCCCGGGACCGGCTACGAGCAGTACTTC; d_call: NA; j_call: TRBJ2-7; clone_size: NA; v_call: TRBV4-1
cdr3_aa: CASSPSRDLNTEAFF; cdr3_nt: TGTGCCAGCAGTCCGTCCCGGGACCTAAACACTGAAGCTTTCTTT; d_call: NA; j_call: TRBJ1-1; clone_size: many; v_call: TRBV6-1
cdr3_aa: CSTPAERGEQFF; cdr3_nt: TGCAGCACCCCGGCGGAAAGGGGTGAGCAGTTCTTC; d_call: NA; j_call: TRBJ2-1; clone_size: many; v_call: TRBV29-1
cdr3_aa: CASSELGRVSTGELFF; cdr3_nt: TGTGCCAGCAGTGAATTGGGCAGGGTCAGCACCGGGGAGCTGTTTTTT; d_call: NA; j_call: TRBJ2-2; clone_size: NA; v_call: TRBV6-1
cdr3_aa: CASSQVWGMGDEQYF; cdr3_nt: TGTGCCAGCAGCCAAGTTTGGGGGATGGGAGACGAGCAGTACTTC; d_call: NA; j_call: TRBJ2-7; clone_size: many; v_call: TRBV27
cdr3_aa: CASSQQGANRGYGYTF; cdr3_nt: TGTGCCAGCAGCCAACAGGGTGCTAATCGAGGATATGGCTACACCTTC; d_call: NA; j_call: TRBJ1-2; clone_size: few; v_call: TRBV3-1
cdr3_aa: CASSGASGRAYPYEQYF; cdr3_nt: TGTGCCAGCAGTGGAGCTAGCGGGAGGGCCTATCCCTACGAGCAGTACTTC; d_call: TRBD2; j_call: TRBJ2-7; clone_size: many; v_call: TRBV6-1
cdr3_aa: CSARDPGQGALEQYF; cdr3_nt: TGCAGTGCTAGAGATCCGGGACAGGGGGCCCTCGAGCAGTACTTC; d_call: TRBD1; j_call: TRBJ2-7; clone_size: many; v_call: TRBV20-1
cdr3_aa: CASSLVAGVGADTQYF; cdr3_nt: TGTGCCAGCAGCTTGGTAGCGGGAGTAGGAGCAGATACGCAGTATTTT; d_call: TRBD2; j_call: TRBJ2-3; clone_size: many; v_call: TRBV7-2
cdr3_aa: CSASFAGDADTQYF; cdr3_nt: TGCAGTGCTAGTTTTGCGGGAGATGCAGATACGCAGTATTTT; d_call: TRBD2; j_call: TRBJ2-3; clone_size: NA; v_call: TRBV20-1
cdr3_aa: CASSLPYRNLQYF; cdr3_nt: TGTGCCAGCAGTTTACCGTACAGGAACCTACAGTACTTC; d_call: NA; j_call: TRBJ2-7; clone_size: few; v_call: TRBV28
cdr3_aa: CASSALELYNEQFF; cdr3_nt: TGCGCCAGCAGCGCCCTAGAGCTCTACAATGAGCAGTTCTTC; d_call: NA; j_call: TRBJ2-1; clone_size: many; v_call: TRBV4-3
cdr3_aa: CSASSGTYFNGQFF; cdr3_nt: TGCAGTGCTTCTAGCGGGACGTACTTCAATGGGCAGTTCTTC; d_call: TRBD2; j_call: TRBJ2-1; clone_size: NA; v_call: TRBV20-1
cdr3_aa: CASSFRQGVGTDTQYF; cdr3_nt: TGTGCCAGCAGTTTTCGACAGGGAGTGGGCACAGATACGCAGTATTTT; d_call: TRBD1; j_call: TRBJ2-3; clone_size: NA; v_call: TRBV6-2/TRBV6-3